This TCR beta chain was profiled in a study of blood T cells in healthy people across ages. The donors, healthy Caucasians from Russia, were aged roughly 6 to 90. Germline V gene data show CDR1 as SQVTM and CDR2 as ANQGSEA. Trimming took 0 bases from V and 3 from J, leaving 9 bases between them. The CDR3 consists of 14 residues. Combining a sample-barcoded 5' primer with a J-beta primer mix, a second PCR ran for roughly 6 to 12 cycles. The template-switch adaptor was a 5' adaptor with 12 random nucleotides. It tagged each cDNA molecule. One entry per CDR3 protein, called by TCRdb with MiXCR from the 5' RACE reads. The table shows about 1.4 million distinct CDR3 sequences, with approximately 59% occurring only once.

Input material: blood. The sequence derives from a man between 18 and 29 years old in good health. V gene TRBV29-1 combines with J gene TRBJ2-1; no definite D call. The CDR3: CSVEDFGNYNEQFF. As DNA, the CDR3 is TGCAGCGTTGAAGATTTCGGTAACTACAATGAGCAGTTCTTC.